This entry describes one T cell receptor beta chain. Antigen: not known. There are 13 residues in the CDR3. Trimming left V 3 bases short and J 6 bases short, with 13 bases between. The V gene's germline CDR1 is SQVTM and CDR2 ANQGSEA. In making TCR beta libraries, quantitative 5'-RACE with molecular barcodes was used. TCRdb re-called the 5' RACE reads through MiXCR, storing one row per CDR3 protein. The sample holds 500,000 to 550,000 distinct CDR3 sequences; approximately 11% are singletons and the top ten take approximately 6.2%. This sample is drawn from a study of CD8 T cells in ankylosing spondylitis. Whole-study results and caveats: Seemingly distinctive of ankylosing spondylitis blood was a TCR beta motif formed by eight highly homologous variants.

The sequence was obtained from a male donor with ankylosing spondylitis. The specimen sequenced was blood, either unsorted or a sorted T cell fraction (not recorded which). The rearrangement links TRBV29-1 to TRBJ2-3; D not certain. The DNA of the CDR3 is TGCAGCGTTGATATTAGTAATTCGGATACGCAGTATTTT. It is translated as CSVDISNSDTQYF.